Each of the 7 T cell receptor beta chains below was sequenced from the same sample in a study of T-cell reconstitution after alpha-beta-depleted transplantation in children. Researchers prepared the TCRbeta library using unique molecular identifiers, the study reports. MiXCR, applied by TCRdb to the PCR reads, yields one record per CDR3 protein. The sample has fewer than 85,000 distinct CDR3 sequences, roughly an eighth seen once; the top ten hold 27%. Sample: PBMCs, mostly from graft donor cells, taken 180 days after TCRalphabeta/CD19-depleted stem cell transplant. These receptors originate from a male patient between 2 and 10 years old who had a stem cell transplant for acute lymphoblastic leukemia, so the T cells may come from the graft donor.

CDR3 coding DNA: TGTGCCAGCAGTTCGGACAGAGACTATGGCTACACCTTC. The encoded protein is CASSSDRDYGYTF. This chain uses TRBV28 with TRBJ1-2, with D perhaps TRBD1 (6 bases). V lost 4 bases to trimming and J lost 3 bases, with 9 bases between them. The CDR3 is made up of 13 amino acids. CDR1 and CDR2 (germline): MDHEN, SYDVKM.

The rearrangement links TRBV20-1 to TRBJ2-3; D might be TRBD2 (5 bases). From germline, CDR1 is DFQATT and CDR2 SNEGSKA (reference sequence). The CDR3 is made up of 12 amino acids. Trimming stripped 3 bases from V and 1 base from J, with 5 bases between. CDR3 nucleotides: TGCAGTGCTAGCGGGGGCACAGATACGCAGTATTTT. Protein sequence: CSASGGTDTQYF.

This clonotype was detected a few times. V and J are TRBV20-1 and TRBJ1-5, with 7 bases identical to TRBD1. Germline CDR1 DFQATT, CDR2 SNEGSKA (reference sequence). The CDR3 spans 16 residues. V gave up 2 bases and J gave up 0 bases; unmatched junction bases: 7. The CDR3 sequence: CSARRTGGYSNQPQHF. CDR3 bases: TGCAGTGCTAGACGGACAGGAGGATATAGCAATCAGCCCCAGCATTTT.

This clonotype has a handful of counts. V and J are TRBV28 and TRBJ1-1, with D unresolved. Germline CDR1 MDHEN, CDR2 SYDVKM. V lost 6 bases and J 4 bases, leaving 15 bases between the germline ends. The CDR3 covers 14 residues. The CDR3: CASSLGRSGTEAFF. CDR3 bases: TGTGCCAGCAGCCTGGGGAGGTCGGGCACTGAAGCTTTCTTT.

This clonotype turned up a few times. The J gene is TRBJ2-1, the V gene TRBV12-3 or TRBV12-4; 7 positions match TRBD1. Trimming took 3 bases from V and 14 from J; bases not matched to a gene: 13. The CDR3 runs to 14 residues. CDR3 residues: CASSFLYRGDKEFF. DNA for the CDR3: TGTGCCAGCAGTTTCCTGTACAGGGGTGATAAGGAGTTCTTC.

This clonotype was detected once. The chain combines TRBV21-1 with TRBJ2-1; whether TRBD1, the table's D call, matches the DNA was not checked. TRBV21-1 is designated a pseudogene. The CDR3 extends over 13 amino acids. CDR3 residues: CASSKEAGHEQFF. CDR3 DNA: TGTGCCAGCAGCAAAGAGGCGGGGCATGAGCAGTTCTTC.

This clonotype was picked up a small number of times. This chain joins TRBV10-3 and TRBJ1-1; 7 positions match TRBD1. J lost 4 bases, V lost 6 bases, and 5 bases had no gene match. Germline loops: CDR1 ENHRY, CDR2 SYGVKD. The CDR3 has 13 residues. This chain's CDR3 is CAIRQGVGTEAFF. The CDR3 nucleotides are TGTGCCATCAGGCAGGGGGTTGGCACTGAAGCTTTCTTT.